The rows below give T cell receptor beta chains drawn from one sample of a study of shared clonotypes between healthy human individuals. TCRdb keeps only in-frame clones here, not all; method: immunoSEQ multiplex PCR. The sample includes millions of clones, about 94% seen only once; the top ten take 1.1%. Sequencing was performed on naive CD8+ T cells sorted from blood. Source of these receptors: a man aged 18-30 years in good health. The CDR3 runs from the conserved cysteine through the conserved F or W. Each record gives: J gene, clone size, D gene, V gene, CDR3 DNA, CDR3 protein. The D gene is left open where the match is weak. Where a row states a size, it is once, few, many or the class of an expanded clone; other rows omit it.

j_gene: TRBJ1-5; abundance: once; d_gene: NA; v_gene: TRBV4-1; CDR3nt: TGCGCCAGCAGCCAAGATAGTCCCGCCAGCAATCAGCCCCAGCATTTT; CDR3aa: CASSQDSPASNQPQHF
j_gene: TRBJ2-3; abundance: NA; d_gene: NA; v_gene: TRBV18; CDR3nt: TGTGCCAGCTCACCTATCGGCACGAGCACAGATACGCAGTATTTT; CDR3aa: CASSPIGTSTDTQYF
j_gene: TRBJ1-5; abundance: NA; d_gene: NA; v_gene: TRBV27; CDR3nt: TGTGCCAGCAGTCCCCGGGGGTTGGAGCCCCAGCATTTT; CDR3aa: CASSPRGLEPQHF
j_gene: TRBJ2-1; abundance: NA; d_gene: TRBD2; v_gene: TRBV15; CDR3nt: TGTGCCACCAGCAGAGGGAGTTCTAGCGGGGCAGAGTTCTTC; CDR3aa: CATSRGSSSGAEFF
j_gene: TRBJ2-7; abundance: NA; d_gene: NA; v_gene: TRBV28; CDR3nt: TGTGCCAGCAGCCCCTCCGGGACACCCTCCTACGAGCAGTACTTC; CDR3aa: CASSPSGTPSYEQYF
j_gene: TRBJ2-7; abundance: NA; d_gene: NA; v_gene: TRBV9; CDR3nt: TGTGCCAGCAGCGCTGGACTACCCTACGAGCAGTACTTC; CDR3aa: CASSAGLPYEQYF
j_gene: TRBJ2-7; abundance: once; d_gene: TRBD2; v_gene: TRBV6-7; CDR3nt: TGTGCCAGCAGTTACTGTACTAGCGGGAGGGCCTGCTACGAGCAGTACTTC; CDR3aa: CASSYCTSGRACYEQYF
j_gene: TRBJ1-5; abundance: NA; d_gene: NA; v_gene: TRBV15; CDR3nt: TGTGCCACCAGCAGAGGTTGGGGCAATCAGCCCCAGCATTTT; CDR3aa: CATSRGWGNQPQHF
j_gene: TRBJ2-1; abundance: NA; d_gene: TRBD2; v_gene: TRBV18; CDR3nt: TGTGCCAGCTCACCGAACCGGGGGGTAAAGAGCTCCTACAATGAGCAGTTCTTC; CDR3aa: CASSPNRGVKSSYNEQFF
j_gene: TRBJ1-2; abundance: NA; d_gene: NA; v_gene: TRBV29-1; CDR3nt: TGCAGCGTTGTCGAGGTCGGGGGCTACACCTTC; CDR3aa: CSVVEVGGYTF
j_gene: TRBJ2-7; abundance: once; d_gene: TRBD1; v_gene: TRBV7-8; CDR3nt: TGTGCCAGCACCATAGGGGGCTCGACCTACGAGCAGTACTTC; CDR3aa: CASTIGGSTYEQYF
j_gene: TRBJ2-7; abundance: NA; d_gene: NA; v_gene: TRBV4-1; CDR3nt: TGCGCCAGCAGCCAAGATCAAACAGAGGCCTACGAGCAGTACTTC; CDR3aa: CASSQDQTEAYEQYF
j_gene: TRBJ2-7; abundance: NA; d_gene: NA; v_gene: TRBV7-6; CDR3nt: TGTGCCAGCAGCTTATTCCCGTTCACCGGGGAGCAGTACTTC; CDR3aa: CASSLFPFTGEQYF
j_gene: TRBJ2-7; abundance: NA; d_gene: NA; v_gene: TRBV11-2; CDR3nt: TGTGCCAGCAGCTCTACCCCATACGAGCAGTACTTC; CDR3aa: CASSSTPYEQYF
j_gene: TRBJ1-1; abundance: NA; d_gene: NA; v_gene: TRBV4-1; CDR3nt: TGCGCCAGCAGCCAACTATTAAACGGTCACACTGAAGCTTTCTTT; CDR3aa: CASSQLLNGHTEAFF
j_gene: TRBJ2-1; abundance: NA; d_gene: NA; v_gene: TRBV7-9; CDR3nt: TGTGCCAGCAGCTTAGCGACGGGGCTAACCTACAATGAGCAGTTCTTC; CDR3aa: CASSLATGLTYNEQFF
j_gene: TRBJ2-7; abundance: NA; d_gene: NA; v_gene: TRBV6-1; CDR3nt: TGTGCCAGCAGTGTCGACCACTACTACGAGCAGTACTTC; CDR3aa: CASSVDHYYEQYF
j_gene: TRBJ1-3; abundance: NA; d_gene: NA; v_gene: TRBV4-3; CDR3nt: TGCGCCAGCAGCCTCAAGGTCGCAGGTGTCTCTGGAAACACCATATATTTT; CDR3aa: CASSLKVAGVSGNTIYF
j_gene: TRBJ2-7; abundance: NA; d_gene: TRBD2; v_gene: TRBV6-5; CDR3nt: TGTGCCAGCAGTCCTCTAGCGGGTGAAACCTACGAGCAGTACTTC; CDR3aa: CASSPLAGETYEQYF
j_gene: TRBJ1-1; abundance: NA; d_gene: NA; v_gene: TRBV6-5; CDR3nt: TGTGCCAGCAGTTCACGGGAGAGAGTTAACACTGAAGCTTTCTTT; CDR3aa: CASSSRERVNTEAFF
j_gene: TRBJ2-1; abundance: NA; d_gene: NA; v_gene: TRBV6-5; CDR3nt: TGTGCCAGCAGTTACCCGGAAAGACCGTATGAGCAGTTCTTC; CDR3aa: CASSYPERPYEQFF
j_gene: TRBJ2-7; abundance: NA; d_gene: NA; v_gene: TRBV9; CDR3nt: TGTGCCAGCAGCGTAGGTAGCACACACTACGAGCAGTACTTC; CDR3aa: CASSVGSTHYEQYF
j_gene: TRBJ2-1; abundance: NA; d_gene: NA; v_gene: TRBV6-6; CDR3nt: TGTGCCAGCAGTTATACGGGGGCCTACAATGAGCAGTTCTTC; CDR3aa: CASSYTGAYNEQFF
j_gene: TRBJ1-6; abundance: few; d_gene: NA; v_gene: TRBV30; CDR3nt: TGTGCCTGGAGGGGGGGAGACAATAATTCACCCCTCCACTTT; CDR3aa: CAWRGGDNNSPLHF
j_gene: TRBJ2-2; abundance: once; d_gene: NA; v_gene: TRBV29-1; CDR3nt: TGCAGCACCAGTAGGGACACCGGGGAGCTGTTTTTT; CDR3aa: CSTSRDTGELFF
j_gene: TRBJ2-2; abundance: NA; d_gene: TRBD1; v_gene: TRBV10-1; CDR3nt: TGCGCCAGCAGTTCAACAGGGGCCGGGGAGCTGTTTTTT; CDR3aa: CASSSTGAGELFF
j_gene: TRBJ2-1; abundance: NA; d_gene: TRBD1; v_gene: TRBV6-6; CDR3nt: TGTGCCAGCAGTTACGGGACAGGGGGTCTTAATGAGCAGTTCTTC; CDR3aa: CASSYGTGGLNEQFF
j_gene: TRBJ2-7; abundance: NA; d_gene: NA; v_gene: TRBV28; CDR3nt: TGTGCCACAAATGGAGGGTGGTCCTACGAGCAGTACTTC; CDR3aa: CATNGGWSYEQYF
j_gene: TRBJ2-1; abundance: NA; d_gene: NA; v_gene: TRBV13; CDR3nt: TGTGCCAGCAGCTCGGGCGGAGAGGACAATGAGCAGTTCTTC; CDR3aa: CASSSGGEDNEQFF
j_gene: TRBJ1-1; abundance: NA; d_gene: NA; v_gene: TRBV7-3; CDR3nt: TGTGCCAGCAGCTTAACGCCTCTGACAGGCATGAACACTGAAGCTTTCTTT; CDR3aa: CASSLTPLTGMNTEAFF
j_gene: TRBJ2-7; abundance: NA; d_gene: TRBD2; v_gene: TRBV29-1; CDR3nt: TGCAGCGTTGAATTACGACTAGCGGGAGACTACGAGCAGTACTTC; CDR3aa: CSVELRLAGDYEQYF
j_gene: TRBJ1-6; abundance: NA; d_gene: TRBD1; v_gene: TRBV30; CDR3nt: TGTGCCTGGAAACTGGGGCAGGGGGGGAATTCACCCCTCCACTTT; CDR3aa: CAWKLGQGGNSPLHF
j_gene: TRBJ1-4; abundance: once; d_gene: TRBD1; v_gene: TRBV9; CDR3nt: TGTGCCAGCAGGGGACAGGGGGATGAAAAACTGTTTTTT; CDR3aa: CASRGQGDEKLFF
j_gene: TRBJ2-1; abundance: NA; d_gene: NA; v_gene: TRBV6-5; CDR3nt: TGTGCCAGCAGTTACTCGTTTCCTCTCGGCAATGAGCAGTTCTTC; CDR3aa: CASSYSFPLGNEQFF
j_gene: TRBJ2-1; abundance: NA; d_gene: TRBD2; v_gene: TRBV18; CDR3nt: TGTGCCAGCTCACAACTAGCGGGAGGGCCGCATGAGCAGTTCTTC; CDR3aa: CASSQLAGGPHEQFF
j_gene: TRBJ2-7; abundance: NA; d_gene: NA; v_gene: TRBV7-2; CDR3nt: TGTGCCAGCAGCTTAGTCCCAGCGGCCGAGCAGTACTTC; CDR3aa: CASSLVPAAEQYF
j_gene: TRBJ2-1; abundance: once; d_gene: NA; v_gene: TRBV7-9; CDR3nt: TGTGCCAGCAGCTCTCCTCTAGCGCGCTACAATGAGCAGTTCTTC; CDR3aa: CASSSPLARYNEQFF
j_gene: TRBJ2-1; abundance: NA; d_gene: NA; v_gene: TRBV4-1; CDR3nt: TGCGCCAGCAGCCAAGGGAGGGACAGTAATAATGAGCAGTTCTTC; CDR3aa: CASSQGRDSNNEQFF
j_gene: TRBJ2-3; abundance: NA; d_gene: TRBD2; v_gene: TRBV2; CDR3nt: TGTGCCAGCCACCGACTAGCGGGCACAGATACGCAGTATTTT; CDR3aa: CASHRLAGTDTQYF
j_gene: TRBJ1-4; abundance: NA; d_gene: NA; v_gene: TRBV7-9; CDR3nt: TGTGCCAGCAGCCCCACAGGAGCTAATGAAAAACTGTTTTTT; CDR3aa: CASSPTGANEKLFF